This is a list of T cell receptor beta chains from one sample in a study of CD8 T cells in Susac syndrome. TCRdb reanalysed the immunoSEQ multiplex PCR reads using MiXCR and keeps one entry per CDR3 protein. Here the sample spans some 120,000 distinct CDR3 sequences, 90% to 95% being singletons. The sample was CD4+ T cells from PBMCs. Receptors were obtained from a human donor in good health. The CDR3 runs from the conserved cysteine through the conserved F or W. A D gene is named only where the DNA matches it firmly. Size is stated for part of the rows, as once, few or many counts, or as a class when the clone is expanded.

TRBD2	once	TRBJ2-7	TRBV3-1	TGTGCCAGCACCGGGACTAGCGGAGCCTACGAGCAGTACTTC	CASTGTSGAYEQYF
NA	NA	TRBJ1-1	TRBV5-1	TGCGCCAGCAGCCGCGGACAGTCCCCTTTGGTCACTGAAGCTTTCTTT	CASSRGQSPLVTEAFF
NA	NA	TRBJ2-7	TRBV19	TGTGCCAGTAGTAACAGGTACTACGAGCAGTACTTC	CASSNRYYEQYF
TRBD2	NA	TRBJ2-1	TRBV19	TGTGCCAGTAGTCCTTCACCGGGACTAGGGTACAATGAGCAGTTCTTC	CASSPSPGLGYNEQFF
TRBD1	NA	TRBJ2-1	TRBV7-2	TGTGCCAGCAGCGTGGGATGGGGGACAGCTTCCTACAATGAGCAGTTCTTC	CASSVGWGTASYNEQFF
TRBD1	NA	TRBJ1-2	TRBV28	TGTGCCAGCCGCTCGACAGGGGCCGGGGGCGGCTACACCTTC	CASRSTGAGGGYTF
NA	NA	TRBJ1-1	TRBV14	TGTGCCAGCAGCCAAGGCTGGAACACTGAAGCTTTCTTT	CASSQGWNTEAFF
NA	NA	TRBJ1-2	TRBV28	TGTGCCAGCAGTTTATCAGGGGACGATGGCTACACCTTC	CASSLSGDDGYTF
NA	NA	TRBJ2-3	TRBV20-1	TGCAGTGCTAGTCGGGAGCACACGCAGTATTTT	CSASREHTQYF
TRBD1	NA	TRBJ1-5	TRBV18	TGTGCCAGCTCTCCCGACAGGGTAGGTCAGCCCCAGCATTTT	CASSPDRVGQPQHF
NA	NA	TRBJ2-1	TRBV28	TGTGCCACCCGAGGGGGAGAGGATGAGCAGTTCTTC	CATRGGEDEQFF
NA	NA	TRBJ1-5	TRBV20-1	TGCAGTGCTAGGACAGGTAGCAATCAGCCCCAGCATTTT	CSARTGSNQPQHF
NA	NA	TRBJ2-1	TRBV20-1	TGCAGTGCTAGAGAGAAAGGGCCTTCCTACAATGAGCAGTTCTTC	CSAREKGPSYNEQFF
NA	NA	TRBJ1-1	TRBV20-1	TGCAGTGCTAGCCTGGCGGAGGCCAACACTGAAGCTTTCTTT	CSASLAEANTEAFF
NA	NA	TRBJ2-1	TRBV29-1	TGCAGCGCCAGGGACTCTCTCTACAATGAGCAGTTCTTC	CSARDSLYNEQFF
TRBD2	NA	TRBJ2-1	TRBV27	TGTGCCAGCAGTTCCGCTTTAAGCGGGATCTACAATGAGCAGTTCTTC	CASSSALSGIYNEQFF
TRBD2	NA	TRBJ2-7	TRBV18	TGTGCCAGCTCATTGCTGACTAGCGGGAGTATGTACGAGCAGTACTTC	CASSLLTSGSMYEQYF
TRBD1	NA	TRBJ2-7	TRBV28	TGTGCAGCAGGGGGACAGGGCTACGAGCAGTACTTC	CAAGGQGYEQYF
TRBD2	NA	TRBJ2-1	TRBV27	TGTGCCAGCAGCCGTAACACTCTAGCGGGAGTAACCTACAATGAGCAGTTCTTC	CASSRNTLAGVTYNEQFF
NA	NA	TRBJ2-2	TRBV6-1	TGTGCCAGTCTGGGACTGCGGAACACCGGGGAGCTGTTTTTT	CASLGLRNTGELFF
TRBD2	NA	TRBJ2-2	TRBV27	TGTGCCAGCAGTTTAGGGCTAGCGGGAGTCACCGGGGAGCTGTTTTTT	CASSLGLAGVTGELFF
NA	NA	TRBJ1-5	TRBV2	TGTGCCAGCAAGACGACTTGGGGTCAGCCCCAGCATTTT	CASKTTWGQPQHF
TRBD2	NA	TRBJ2-5	TRBV18	TGTGCCAGCTCACCTTCACTAGCGGGAGGAGAGACCCAGTACTTC	CASSPSLAGGETQYF
NA	NA	TRBJ2-7	TRBV5-1	TGCGCCAGCAGCCACGGGAAAGTGTCCTACGAGCAGTACTTC	CASSHGKVSYEQYF
NA	NA	TRBJ2-1	TRBV3-1	TGTGCCAGCAGCCAACCTCCTGGGAATGAGCAGTTCTTC	CASSQPPGNEQFF
TRBD1	NA	TRBJ2-3	TRBV7-2	TGTGCCAGCAGCTCGTCACAGGGGTATACAGATACGCAGTATTTT	CASSSSQGYTDTQYF
TRBD2	NA	TRBJ2-7	TRBV6-2/TRBV6-3	TGTGCCAGCAGCTTAGCGGGAGGGCCCGGGAAGCAGTACTTC	CASSLAGGPGKQYF
NA	NA	TRBJ2-1	TRBV9	TGTGCCAGCAGCTCGCGACCCGGCCGCGATGAGCAGTTCTTC	CASSSRPGRDEQFF
NA	NA	TRBJ2-7	TRBV12-3/TRBV12-4	TGTGCCAGCACCCCCGACAGGTCCTCCTACGAGCAGTACTTC	CASTPDRSSYEQYF
NA	NA	TRBJ1-1	TRBV3-1	TGTGCCAGCAGCCATTCTACCGGGAACACTGAAGCTTTCTTT	CASSHSTGNTEAFF
NA	once	TRBJ2-5	TRBV5-1	TGCGCCAGCAGCTCCCTAGGAGGGACGTCCCAAGAGACCCAGTACTTC	CASSSLGGTSQETQYF
NA	once	TRBJ2-2	TRBV3-1	TGTGCCAGCAGCCGAGGTGGAGGGGCGGGGACCGGGGAGCTGTTTTTT	CASSRGGGAGTGELFF
TRBD1	NA	TRBJ2-3	TRBV20-1	TGCAGTGCTCCACCGGGACAGGTCAGAGATACGCAGTATTTT	CSAPPGQVRDTQYF
TRBD1	NA	TRBJ2-7	TRBV3-1	TGTGCCAGCAGCCCCAGGGGGCGAGAGCAGTACTTC	CASSPRGREQYF
TRBD1	NA	TRBJ1-1	TRBV30	TGTGCCTGGAGTGTACCGGGAACAGGGGGGGCTTTCTTT	CAWSVPGTGGAFF
NA	NA	TRBJ2-7	TRBV20-1	TGCAGTGCGAGACAGGCGGCTAGCGAGCAGTACTTC	CSARQAASEQYF
TRBD2	NA	TRBJ2-1	TRBV12-3/TRBV12-4	TGTGCCAGCAGTTCCTTAGCGGGAGGAGCAAATGAGCAGTTCTTC	CASSSLAGGANEQFF
NA	NA	TRBJ2-3	TRBV3-1	TGTGCCAGCAGCCAGCGGGAAGGGACAGATACGCAGTATTTT	CASSQREGTDTQYF
TRBD2	NA	TRBJ2-1	TRBV3-1	TGTGCCAGCAGCCAAGAAATTACGACTAGCCGTAGCTCCTACAATGAGCAGTTCTTC	CASSQEITTSRSSYNEQFF
NA	NA	TRBJ1-2	TRBV28	TGTGCCAGCAGTTTAACCTATGGCTACACCTTC	CASSLTYGYTF
NA	NA	TRBJ1-1	TRBV7-2	TGTGCCAGCAGCCCAAACTCGGGCCACCCCAACACTGAAGCTTTCTTT	CASSPNSGHPNTEAFF
NA	once	TRBJ1-2	TRBV29-1	TGCAGCGTTCATCCAGACTATGGCTACACCTTC	CSVHPDYGYTF
TRBD1	few	TRBJ2-7	TRBV12-3/TRBV12-4	TGTGCCAGCAGTTTGGCAGGGGGCAACGAGCAGTACTTC	CASSLAGGNEQYF
NA	few	TRBJ1-1	TRBV29-1	TGCAGCGCTGGGCATTCGAACACTGAAGCTTTCTTT	CSAGHSNTEAFF
NA	NA	TRBJ1-1	TRBV7-9	TGTGCCAGCAGCTCGGAGGACCGTGAAGCTTTCTTT	CASSSEDREAFF